This T cell receptor (beta chain) originates from a study of T cell repertoires in cytomegalovirus infection. As for the study in general: Selection of CMV epitopes for the study included recently identified HLA-C-restricted and well-studied HLA-B-restricted ones. Public TCR beta signatures provided an indication of both CMV infection and a matching HLA type.

This clonotype was seen more than once but under ten times. Its antigen is still unknown. Study observations and caveats: CMV carriers with the relevant HLA were identified by cumulative public TCR beta family frequency. Clonotypes of TCR beta that were HLA-C-restricted and CMV-specific dominated the ex vivo response.

TCRdb re-called the reads with MiXCR, one entry per CDR3 protein. The sample has 550,000 to 850,000 distinct CDR3 sequences, about 33% seen once. With 5 bases removed from V and 2 bases from J, the gap between germline ends came to 12 bases. The CDR3 covers 14 residues. Germline CDR1 and CDR2: SGHTA and FQGNSA. This TCR was recovered from a human donor in good health (CMV status not recorded). Some clones in this sample may be carry-over from other donors' samples. Material: cultured PBMCs, obtained from culture after CMV antigen stimulation. This rearrangement joins TRBV7-2 to TRBJ2-5; perhaps TRBD2 as D (5 bases). In DNA form, the CDR3 reads TGTGCCAGCAGCCCCACAGCGGCGCAAGAGACCCAGTACTTC. It yields the protein CASSPTAAQETQYF.